These 32 T cell receptor beta chains originate from one sample sequenced in a study of T cells after yellow fever vaccination (dated by TCRdb to between 2018 and 2021). Libraries were prepared through 5' RACE. TCRdb records Illumina HiSeq 2500 as the sequencer. TCRdb took the public reads, trimmed them with fastp at Q25, ran MiXCR for clone calling and kept in-frame beta chains. Rows with one shared CDR3 protein collapse into an entry with the most common genes and DNA. The sample records some 100,000 distinct CDR3 sequences, roughly 7.2% of which are singletons. The ten largest clones represent 2.7% of the sample. In the paper's terms, the treatment or condition label means: live attenuated yellow fever vaccine strain. Sequences were derived from CD4+ T cells sorted from PBMCs, sampled more than 40 days after the first yellow fever vaccination. These receptors all come from a man younger than 35 who received the YFV17D yellow fever vaccine.

There are many counts of this clonotype. This rearrangement joins TRBV7-2 to TRBJ2-1; D not certain. Trimming removed 5 bases at V and 6 bases at J, with 17 bases between. The CDR3 consists of 15 residues. Germline lookup yields CDR1 SGHTA and CDR2 FQGNSA. The DNA of the CDR3 is TGTGCCAGCAGCCGTCGGGCCCTCGGAACCAATGAGCAGTTCTTC. Its translation: CASSRRALGTNEQFF.

This clonotype showed up many times. The chain uses TRBV20-1 and TRBJ2-5, with D possibly matching TRBD2 (6 bases). The CDR3 is 15 residues long. Germline V gene data show CDR1 as DFQATT and CDR2 as SNEGSKA (reference sequence). Trimming took 3 bases from V and 4 from J, leaving 18 bases between them. Here the CDR3 DNA reads TGCAGTGCTAGGGCCGCGGAGGGGATGGGAGAGACCCAGTACTTC. Amino acid sequence: CSARAAEGMGETQYF.

In the case of this clonotype: This may be a read error, as it is one base from a much larger clone. The rearrangement uses TRBV18 and TRBJ1-2; no reliable D call. V dropped 3 bases and J dropped 6 bases, with 17 bases sitting between them. Germline CDR1 and CDR2: KGHSH and LQKENI. The CDR3 totals 15 residues. The chain's CDR3 is CASSPLPDGPNGYTF. DNA of the CDR3: TGTGCCAGCTCACCTTTACCGGACGGACCAAATGGCTACACCTTC.

This clonotype has a handful of counts. This chain uses TRBV5-4 with TRBJ1-1; no clear D gene. V was pared by 4 bases and J by 3 bases, with 13 bases between. The CDR3 totals 14 residues. Germline V gives CDR1 SGHNT, CDR2 YYREEE (reference sequence). CDR3 coding DNA: TGTGCCAGCAGCCCAAGGATCCCGGACACTGAAGCTTTCTTT. It is translated as CASSPRIPDTEAFF.

Ten or more counts support this clonotype. The chain has TRBV7-2 and TRBJ2-7; weak D call: TRBD2 (5 bases). The CDR3 is 14 amino acids. Germline-derived CDR1 and CDR2 are SGHTA and FQGNSA. Trimming left V 3 bases short and J 1 base short, with 10 bases between. The CDR3 coding sequence is TGTGCCAGCAGCTTCACCGAGGGTTCCTACGAGCAGTACGTC. It encodes CASSFTEGSYEQYV.

This clonotype was counted ten times or more. The CDR3 reads CASSLSGGTYNEQFF. The CDR3 bases are TGTGCCAGCAGCCTAAGCGGGGGGACCTACAATGAGCAGTTCTTC. The genes are TRBV5-5 and TRBJ2-1; 9 bases line up with TRBD2. Germline V gene sequence: CDR1 SGHKS, CDR2 YYEKEE (reference sequence). This CDR3 spans 15 amino acids. Losses at the gene ends were 4 bases for V and 2 bases for J; bases not matched to a gene: 4.

The chain employs TRBV12-5 and TRBJ2-5; D is unclear. This CDR3 is 16 amino acids long. Trimming cost V 0 bases and J 7 bases, with 18 bases left between them. CDR1 and CDR2 from the germline V gene are LGHNT and FRNRAP. DNA of the CDR3: TGTGCTAGTGGTTTGGTACTGTCCGGTGACAAGTGGACCCAGTACTTC. Protein: CASGLVLSGDKWTQYF.

This clonotype was seen many times. The chain couples TRBV12-3 or TRBV12-4 to TRBJ2-5; 7 bases are a match to TRBD1. This CDR3 comprises 17 residues. Trimming removed 8 bases from V and 3 bases from J; junction bases left unmatched: 18. DNA of the CDR3: TGTGCCAGCGGTGGGACAGCAAGTCGGTATTATGAAGAGACCCAGTACTTC. It translates to CASGGTASRYYEETQYF.

In this sample, this clonotype turned up many times. The J gene is TRBJ2-5, the V gene TRBV6-2 or TRBV6-3; 8 bases fit TRBD1. CDR3 length equals 12 residues. Trimming cost V 6 bases and J 4 bases; bases outside gene matches: 1. Germline V gives CDR1 MNHEY, CDR2 SVGEGT. The CDR3 loop reads CASSGTGETQYF. CDR3 sequence (DNA): TGTGCCAGCAGCGGGACAGGAGAGACCCAGTACTTC.

This clonotype was seen ten or more times. V is TRBV12-3 or TRBV12-4 and J is TRBJ2-5; TRBD1 agrees at 11 bases. V lost 7 bases to trimming and J lost 4 bases; unmatched junction nucleotides: 11. This CDR3 region has 16 residues. The CDR3 here is CASTPDRTGGLETQYF. CDR3 DNA: TGTGCCAGCACCCCGGACCGGACAGGGGGCCTAGAGACCCAGTACTTC.

This clonotype was seen many times. The rearrangement uses TRBV7-2 and TRBJ2-3, with TRBD1 matching over 9 bases. V trimming: 10 bases; J trimming: 3 bases; junction bases outside the gene matches: 8. The CDR3 is 14 amino acids. CDR1 SGHTA and CDR2 FQGNSA come from the germline V gene. CDR3 nucleotides: TGTGCCACCGCAAGGGACAGGGATACAGATACGCAGTATTTT. Protein product: CATARDRDTDTQYF.

Comments on this clonotype: Possible read error: a much larger clone is one base away. J is TRBJ1-4 and V is TRBV18; TRBD1 might be the D (5 bases). The V gene's germline CDR1 is KGHSH and CDR2 LQKENI. The length of the CDR3 is 16 residues. CDR3 sequence (DNA): TGTGCCAGCTCACCACAAACAGGATCAACTAAAGAAAAACTGTTTTTT. As protein: CASSPQTGSTKEKLFF. The full variable domain, in which reference TRBV18 and TRBJ1-4 provide the parts outside the CDR3, is NAGVMQNPRHLVRRRGQEARLRCSPMKGHSHVYWYRQLPEEGLKFMVYLQKENIIDESGMPKERFSAEFPKEGPSILRIQQVVRGDSAAYFCASSPQTGSTKEKLFFGSGTQLSVL.

This clonotype has ten or more counts. This sequence joins TRBV20-1 and TRBJ1-6; no firm D call. Trimming shortened V by 0 bases and J by 9 bases, and 6 bases separated the two germline ends. From germline, CDR1 is DFQATT and CDR2 SNEGSKA (reference sequence). The CDR3 is 12 residues long. CDR3 nucleotides: TGCAGTGCTAGAGATGGGTCTTCACCCCTCCACTTT. The encoded protein is CSARDGSSPLHF.

This clonotype was seen repeatedly, ten times or more. The chain links TRBV11-1 to TRBJ2-3; TRBD1 is a possible D gene (6 bases). Germline V gene sequence: CDR1 SGHAT, CDR2 FQDESV (reference sequence). The length of the CDR3 is 12 residues. The V end was cut by 5 bases, the J end by 10 bases, with 13 bases between. CDR3 loop: CASSIPGAAQYF. As DNA, the CDR3 is TGTGCCAGCAGCATTCCAGGGGCGGCGCAGTATTTT.

This clonotype was seen more than once but under ten times. The genes are TRBV7-2 and TRBJ2-3; no clear D gene. Trimming shortened V by 2 bases and J by 4 bases, and 10 bases separated the two germline ends. The germline CDR1 and CDR2 sequences are SGHTA and FQGNSA. CDR3 size: 14 residues. This chain's CDR3 is CASSLRTVPDTQYF. The CDR3 DNA is TGTGCCAGCAGCTTAAGGACGGTACCAGATACGCAGTATTTT.

The J gene is TRBJ1-2, the V gene TRBV4-3; no definite D call. The CDR3 sequence is 14 residues long. V was clipped by 1 base and J by 0 bases, with 6 bases between them. Germline V gene lookup returns CDR1 LGHNA and CDR2 YSLEER. The CDR3 sequence is CASSQARTNYGYTF. As DNA, the CDR3 is TGCGCCAGCAGCCAAGCCAGGACTAACTATGGCTACACCTTC.

Comments on this clonotype: A much more abundant neighbour one base away suggests this may be a read error. V is TRBV12-3 or TRBV12-4 and J is TRBJ1-1; D may be TRBD1 (6 bases). The CDR3 covers 15 residues. The V end lost 6 bases, the J end lost 0 bases, and 14 bases lay between the germline ends. In nucleotides, the CDR3 is TGTGCCAGCAGCCGTAGACAGGTCATGAACACTGAAGCTTTCTTT. Residues: CASSRRQVMNTEAFF.

This clonotype was observed at least ten times. The J gene is TRBJ2-5, the V gene TRBV5-1; D possibly corresponds to TRBD2 (5 bases). The germline gives CDR1 SGHRS, CDR2 YFSETQ. The length of the CDR3 is 17 residues. The germline V and J ends were trimmed by 0 bases and 2 bases, with 17 bases remaining between them. The CDR3 bases are TGCGCCAGCAGCTTGGCACTAGGACCGGCGACACAAGAGACCCAGTACTTC. Its translation: CASSLALGPATQETQYF.

This clonotype has a count of ten or more. The chain recombines TRBV12-3 or TRBV12-4 with TRBJ1-2, with TRBD1 matching over 8 bases. The CDR3 spans 14 residues. J gave up 3 bases and V 7 bases, and 7 bases lay outside the gene matches. The CDR3 region is CASTRTGTYYGYTF. The DNA of the CDR3 is TGTGCCAGCACGAGGACAGGGACCTACTATGGCTACACCTTC.

The chain employs TRBV14 and TRBJ2-4; D ambiguous. This CDR3 is built from 13 residues. V was cut by 0 bases and J by 3 bases, with 3 bases left in between. CDR1 is SGHDN and CDR2 is FVKESK in the germline V gene. Here the CDR3 reads CASSQDHKNIQYF. The DNA of the CDR3 is TGTGCCAGCAGCCAAGATCACAAAAACATTCAGTACTTC.

This chain connects TRBV5-5 to TRBJ2-7, with 7 bases identical to TRBD1. The CDR3 is 15 amino acids. Germline values: CDR1 SGHKS, CDR2 YYEKEE (reference sequence). V shed 2 bases, J shed 5 bases, and the junction held 10 bases outside the gene matches. The CDR3 nucleotides read TGTGCCAGCAGCTTCCAGGACAGGCGAAGCGACGAGCAGTACTTC. Its protein product is CASSFQDRRSDEQYF.

This clonotype was counted at least ten times. The chain combines TRBV6-5 with TRBJ1-2; D gene uncertain. Trimming took 2 bases from V and 7 from J, leaving 17 bases between them. This CDR3 has 15 residues. CDR1 is MNHEY, CDR2 SVGAGI, per germline. The CDR3 region has the DNA TGTGCCAGCAGTTACGAGAGCCCCACTGGCCCTGGCTACACCTTC. Its protein is CASSYESPTGPGYTF.

This clonotype came up a few times. The V call is TRBV4-1, the J call TRBJ1-2; D is uncertain. CDR3 length: 14 residues. Germline loops: CDR1 MGHRA, CDR2 YSYEKL. Trimming cost V 0 bases and J 4 bases, with 9 bases left between them. CDR3 sequence (DNA): TGCGCCAGCAGCCAAGAAACGAAGAGCTATGGCTACACCTTC. Encoded protein: CASSQETKSYGYTF.

This clonotype was counted at least ten times. J is TRBJ1-3 and V is TRBV20-1, with D hard to call. Germline V CDR1 and CDR2: DFQATT, SNEGSKA (reference sequence). CDR3 length equals 14 residues. V was pared by 6 bases and J by 0 bases, with 12 bases between. In DNA, the CDR3 is TGCAGTGCCCCAGACGGGCTCTCTGGAAACACCATATATTTT. Translating it yields CSAPDGLSGNTIYF.

The J gene is TRBJ2-1, the V gene TRBV19; weak D call: TRBD2 (5 bases). This CDR3 is 21 amino acids long. V was trimmed by 6 bases and J by 0 bases, leaving 30 bases between them. Germline V gives CDR1 LNHDA, CDR2 SQIVND (reference sequence). CDR3 in amino acids: CASSLPQLGSDLEVSYNEQFF. Written as DNA, the CDR3 is TGTGCCAGTAGCTTACCCCAACTGGGGAGCGACCTGGAAGTCTCCTACAATGAGCAGTTCTTC.

Many counts were recorded for this clonotype. V usage is TRBV4-3 and J usage is TRBJ2-6; D unclear. CDR1 LGHNA and CDR2 YSLEER come from the germline V gene. V lost 0 bases and J lost 2, with 8 bases in between. This CDR3 is 16 amino acids long. The CDR3 here is CASSQDPGPGANVLTF. CDR3 nucleotide sequence: TGCGCCAGCAGCCAAGATCCGGGCCCTGGGGCCAACGTCCTGACTTTC.

This clonotype was found many times. DNA of the CDR3: TGTGCCAGCAGCCCCCAGGTTTACAATGAGCAGTTCTTC. Protein product: CASSPQVYNEQFF. V gene TRBV11-2 combines with J gene TRBJ2-1, with no clear D. CDR1 is SGHAT, CDR2 FQNNGV, per germline. The CDR3 is made up of 13 amino acids. Trimming shortened V by 5 bases and J by 4 bases, and 9 bases separated the two germline ends.

In its sample, this clonotype was seen many times. The chain recombines TRBV7-9 with TRBJ2-1, with TRBD2 identical over 8 bases. Germline values: CDR1 SEHNR, CDR2 FQNEAQ (reference sequence). Losses at the gene ends were 1 base for V and 7 bases for J; bases not matched to a gene: 6. The CDR3 is made up of 15 amino acids. For the CDR3, the DNA is TGTGCCAGCAGCTTAGGCGGGGGGCTTAGGAATGAGCAGTTCTTC. The encoded protein is CASSLGGGLRNEQFF.

There are many counts of this clonotype. The CDR3 DNA reads TGCGCCAGCAGCCCAGCGGGGGGTCAGACAGATACGCAGTATTTT. Its translation: CASSPAGGQTDTQYF. This chain connects TRBV5-1 to TRBJ2-3, with 9 bases identical to TRBD2. From germline, CDR1 is SGHRS and CDR2 YFSETQ. V shed 4 bases and J 3 bases; nucleotides not matched to a gene: 6. This CDR3 is 15 amino acids long.

The table lists this clonotype with many counts. The V call is TRBV14, the J call TRBJ2-5; possibly TRBD2 for D (5 bases). This CDR3 contains 16 residues. Looked up from germline, CDR1 is SGHDN and CDR2 is FVKESK. V was trimmed by 5 bases and J by 2 bases, leaving 18 bases between them. The CDR3 reads CASSEMRGLGQETQYF. DNA of the CDR3: TGTGCCAGCAGCGAGATGCGCGGACTGGGACAAGAGACCCAGTACTTC.

In the case of this clonotype: Germline is not matched at one junction end, which may reflect a read error. This rearrangement joins TRBV20-1 to TRBJ1-2, with D tentatively TRBD1 (5 bases). Germline V gene data show CDR1 as DFQATT and CDR2 as SNEGSKA (reference sequence). CDR3 length: 17 residues. CDR3 in amino acids: CCARDRRNRQGNYGYTF. CDR3 nucleotides: TGCTGTGCTAGAGATCGTCGGAATCGGCAGGGTAACTATGGCTACACCTTC.

This clonotype was observed many times. The chain joins TRBV6-1 to TRBJ2-3; no definite D call. There are 14 residues in the CDR3. With 1 base removed from V and 2 bases from J, the gap between germline ends came to 7 bases. Germline CDR1 and CDR2: MNHNS and SASEGT. The CDR3: CASSEGGYTDTQYF. CDR3 nucleotide sequence: TGTGCCAGCAGTGAAGGGGGTTACACAGATACGCAGTATTTT.